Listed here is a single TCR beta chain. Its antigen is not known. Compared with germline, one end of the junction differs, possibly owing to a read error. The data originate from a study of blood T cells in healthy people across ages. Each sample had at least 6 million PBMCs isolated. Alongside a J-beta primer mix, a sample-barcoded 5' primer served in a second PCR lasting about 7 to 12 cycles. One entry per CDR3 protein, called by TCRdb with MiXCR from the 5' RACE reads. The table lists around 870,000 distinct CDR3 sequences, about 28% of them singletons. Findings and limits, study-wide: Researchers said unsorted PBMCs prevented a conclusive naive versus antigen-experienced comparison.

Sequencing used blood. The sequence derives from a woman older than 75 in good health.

The CDR3, as DNA: TGTGCCGGCAGTTCAGGGTCCCCTGGGGCCAACGTCCTGACTTTC. It yields the protein CAGSSGSPGANVLTF. The chain joins TRBV6-5 to TRBJ2-6; a possible D gene is TRBD1 (5 bases). This CDR3 is 15 amino acids long. Germline loops: CDR1 MNHEY, CDR2 SVGAGI.